The 5 T cell receptor beta chains below come from one sample, sequenced in a study of cytomegalovirus exposure and HLA in healthy donors. This PCR relied on a set of 60 Vbeta primers and 13 Jbeta primers. Sequencing was performed with immunoSEQ multiplex PCR; in TCRdb, only in-frame clones are kept and a portion is missing. The sample holds under 150,000 clones; 81% are singletons and the top ten take 0.7%. The sequencing input was PBMCs. These receptors came from a man between 18 and 29 years old in good health and CMV-seronegative.

The chain recombines TRBV7-2 with TRBJ1-4; D is undetermined. Germline assignment: CDR1 SGHTA and CDR2 FQGNSA. CDR3 length equals 15 residues. V was shortened by 1 base and J by 4 bases, with 10 bases between the two germline ends. CDR3 in DNA: TGTGCCAGCAGCTTAGTGGGCCGGCATAATGAAAAACTGTTTTTT. Encoded protein: CASSLVGRHNEKLFF. Complete variable domain (other parts from reference TRBV7-2 and TRBJ1-4): GAGVSQSPSNKVTEKGKDVELRCDPISGHTALYWYRQSLGQGLEFLIYFQGNSAPDKSGLPSDRFSAERTGGSVSTLTIQRTQQEDSAVYLCASSLVGRHNEKLFFGSGTQLSVL.

This rearrangement joins TRBV19 to TRBJ1-1; weak D call: TRBD1 (5 bases). The CDR3 covers 17 residues. V dropped 5 bases and J dropped 4 bases, with 23 bases sitting between them. The germline V gene has CDR1 LNHDA and CDR2 SQIVND (reference sequence). The CDR3 region has the DNA TGTGCCAGTAGTCCCTTTCCGGGGGAGTCGGCGAGCACTGAAGCTTTCTTT. Its protein product is CASSPFPGESASTEAFF.

The rearrangement uses TRBV29-1 and TRBJ1-2; D remains ambiguous. The CDR3 covers 13 residues. Germline V CDR1 and CDR2: SQVTM, ANQGSEA. V dropped 4 bases and J dropped 7 bases, with 16 bases sitting between them. CDR3 sequence: CSVVPGLFGGYTF. The CDR3, as DNA: TGCAGCGTTGTACCCGGGTTGTTCGGTGGCTACACCTTC.

V is TRBV7-9 and J is TRBJ2-3, with D maybe TRBD1 (5 bases). The CDR3 spans 13 residues. V was cut by 4 bases and J by 4 bases, with 9 bases left in between. Germline V lookup: CDR1 SEHNR, CDR2 FQNEAQ (reference sequence). CDR3 bases: TGTGCCAGCAGCTCAAGGGGCCCAGATACGCAGTATTTT. Amino acids: CASSSRGPDTQYF.

A few counts support this clone. V and J are TRBV29-1 and TRBJ2-2; 8 nucleotides agree with TRBD2. V lost 6 bases, J lost 7 bases, and 10 bases stayed unmatched. CDR1 SQVTM and CDR2 ANQGSEA come from the germline V gene. The CDR3 length is 14 residues. CDR3 residues: CSVVTGTRLGELFF. For the CDR3, the DNA is TGCAGCGTAGTTACCGGGACTAGACTCGGGGAGCTGTTTTTT.